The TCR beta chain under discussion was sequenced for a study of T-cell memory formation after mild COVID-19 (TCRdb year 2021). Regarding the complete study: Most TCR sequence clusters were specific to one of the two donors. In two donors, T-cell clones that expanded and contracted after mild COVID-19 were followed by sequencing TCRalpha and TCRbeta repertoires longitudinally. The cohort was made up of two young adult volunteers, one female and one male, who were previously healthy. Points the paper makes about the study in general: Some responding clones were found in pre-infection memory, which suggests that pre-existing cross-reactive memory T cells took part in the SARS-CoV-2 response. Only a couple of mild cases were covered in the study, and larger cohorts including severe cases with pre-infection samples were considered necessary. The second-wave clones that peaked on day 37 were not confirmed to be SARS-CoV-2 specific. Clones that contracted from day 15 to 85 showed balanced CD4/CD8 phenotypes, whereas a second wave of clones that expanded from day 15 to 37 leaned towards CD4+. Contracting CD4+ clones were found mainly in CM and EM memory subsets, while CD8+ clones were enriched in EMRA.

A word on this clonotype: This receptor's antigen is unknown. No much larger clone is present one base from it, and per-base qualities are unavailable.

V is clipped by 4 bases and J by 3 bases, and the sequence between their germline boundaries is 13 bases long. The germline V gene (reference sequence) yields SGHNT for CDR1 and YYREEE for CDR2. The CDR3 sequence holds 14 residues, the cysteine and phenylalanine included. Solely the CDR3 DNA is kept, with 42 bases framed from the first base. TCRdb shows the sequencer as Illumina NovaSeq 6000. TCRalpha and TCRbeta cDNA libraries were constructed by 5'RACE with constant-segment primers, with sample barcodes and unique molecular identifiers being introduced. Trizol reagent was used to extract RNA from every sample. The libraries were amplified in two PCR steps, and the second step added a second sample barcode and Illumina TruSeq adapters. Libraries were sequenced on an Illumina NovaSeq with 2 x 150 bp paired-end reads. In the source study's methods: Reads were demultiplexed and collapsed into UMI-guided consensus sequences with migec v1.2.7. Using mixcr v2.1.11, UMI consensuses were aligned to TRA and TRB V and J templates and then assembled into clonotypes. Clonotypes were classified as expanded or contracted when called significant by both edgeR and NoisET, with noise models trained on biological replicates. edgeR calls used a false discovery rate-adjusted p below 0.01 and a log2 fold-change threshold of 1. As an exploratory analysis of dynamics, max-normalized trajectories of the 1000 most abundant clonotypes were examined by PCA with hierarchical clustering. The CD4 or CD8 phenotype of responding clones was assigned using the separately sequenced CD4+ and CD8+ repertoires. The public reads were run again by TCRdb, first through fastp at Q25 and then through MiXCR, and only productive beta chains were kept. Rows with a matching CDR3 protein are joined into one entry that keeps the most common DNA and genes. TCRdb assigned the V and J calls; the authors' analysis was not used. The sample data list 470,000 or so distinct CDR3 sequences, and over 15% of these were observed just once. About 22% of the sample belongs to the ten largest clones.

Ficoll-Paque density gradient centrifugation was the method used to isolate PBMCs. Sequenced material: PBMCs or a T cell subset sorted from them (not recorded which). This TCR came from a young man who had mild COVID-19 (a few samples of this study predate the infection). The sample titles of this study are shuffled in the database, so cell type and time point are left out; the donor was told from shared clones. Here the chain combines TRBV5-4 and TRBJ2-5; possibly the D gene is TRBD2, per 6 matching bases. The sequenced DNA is TGTGCCAGCAGCCTGGGACTGGAAAAAGAGACCCAGTACTTC. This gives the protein CASSLGLEKETQYF.